This is a list of T cell receptor beta chains from one sample in a study of shared clonotypes between healthy human individuals. TCRdb keeps only in-frame clones here, not all; method: immunoSEQ multiplex PCR. The sample consists of some 2 million clones, about 94% of them appearing once. Sequencing input: naive CD8+ T cells sorted from blood. Receptor source: a man aged 18-30 years in good health. Both conserved end residues are part of each CDR3. The D gene is left open where the match is weak. Where a row states a size, it is once, few, many or the class of an expanded clone; other rows omit it.

abundance	v_gene	j_gene	d_gene	CDR3aa	CDR3nt
NA	TRBV28	TRBJ1-3	TRBD1	CASSPRLWTGAGNTIYF	TGTGCCAGCAGTCCGAGACTATGGACAGGGGCTGGAAACACCATATATTTT
NA	TRBV10-3	TRBJ2-2	TRBD1	CAISENPGQGNTGELFF	TGTGCCATCAGTGAGAATCCGGGACAGGGAAACACCGGGGAGCTGTTTTTT
once	TRBV2	TRBJ1-1	NA	CASSEGRNTEAFF	TGTGCCAGCAGTGAAGGCAGGAACACTGAAGCTTTCTTT
NA	TRBV2	TRBJ1-2	NA	CASQPGEGGHGYTF	TGTGCCAGCCAACCCGGGGAGGGGGGACATGGCTACACCTTC
NA	TRBV10-3	TRBJ2-5	NA	CAISDQVYQETQYF	TGTGCCATCAGTGACCAGGTGTACCAAGAGACCCAGTACTTC
NA	TRBV7-9	TRBJ1-4	NA	CASRSGVNEKLFF	TGTGCCAGCAGGTCTGGGGTTAATGAAAAACTGTTTTTT
NA	TRBV6-5	TRBJ2-2	NA	CASSYNPAGATGELFF	TGTGCCAGCAGTTACAACCCAGCAGGGGCCACCGGGGAGCTGTTTTTT
NA	TRBV2	TRBJ2-1	NA	CASSEGGPLGPGEQFF	TGTGCCAGCAGTGAAGGGGGACCCCTCGGCCCGGGTGAGCAGTTCTTC
NA	TRBV11-2	TRBJ2-5	NA	CASSLSPVAQETQYF	TGTGCCAGCAGCTTAAGTCCCGTGGCACAAGAGACCCAGTACTTC
NA	TRBV11-2	TRBJ1-1	NA	CASSLGGVITEAFF	TGTGCCAGCAGCTTAGGAGGGGTGATCACTGAAGCTTTCTTT
NA	TRBV28	TRBJ2-7	NA	CASSLSGDYEQYF	TGTGCCAGCAGTTTATCCGGAGATTACGAGCAGTACTTC
NA	TRBV19	TRBJ2-7	NA	CASSIQGRNYEQYF	TGTGCCAGTAGTATACAGGGGCGTAACTACGAGCAGTACTTC
NA	TRBV9	TRBJ2-7	NA	CASSVAGTAYEQYF	TGTGCCAGCAGCGTAGCCGGGACGGCTTACGAGCAGTACTTC
NA	TRBV7-2	TRBJ2-1	NA	CASSLDGEFRARNTEQFF	TGTGCCAGCAGCTTAGACGGGGAATTTCGTGCCCGTAATACAGAGCAGTTCTTC
NA	TRBV6-5	TRBJ2-3	NA	CASRTLGTQYF	TGTGCCAGCAGGACCTTAGGTACGCAGTATTTT
NA	TRBV5-1	TRBJ2-5	NA	CASSSTLREKETQYF	TGCGCCAGCAGCTCTACTCTTCGGGAGAAAGAGACCCAGTACTTC
NA	TRBV7-8	TRBJ2-5	NA	CASSLFEGRYQETQYF	TGTGCCAGCAGCTTATTCGAGGGCCGGTACCAAGAGACCCAGTACTTC
NA	TRBV6-1	TRBJ1-5	NA	CASCDGYSNQPQHF	TGTGCCAGCTGTGACGGATATAGCAATCAGCCCCAGCATTTT
few	TRBV19	TRBJ1-5	NA	CASNTGGQPQHF	TGTGCCAGTAACACCGGTGGCCAGCCCCAGCATTTT
NA	TRBV5-1	TRBJ2-3	NA	CASSFGATDTQYF	TGCGCCAGCAGCTTTGGGGCCACAGATACGCAGTATTTT
NA	TRBV15	TRBJ2-1	NA	CATSSGNEQFF	TGTGCCACCAGCAGCGGCAATGAGCAGTTCTTC
NA	TRBV9	TRBJ2-7	NA	CASSVADTYEQYF	TGTGCCAGCAGCGTAGCCGACACCTACGAGCAGTACTTC
NA	TRBV18	TRBJ2-7	NA	CASSLRPRDGDSYEQYF	TGTGCCAGCTCACTGCGGCCCCGGGACGGAGACTCCTACGAGCAGTACTTC
NA	TRBV19	TRBJ1-1	NA	CASSDQGEATEAFF	TGTGCCAGTAGTGACCAGGGTGAGGCCACTGAAGCTTTCTTT
NA	TRBV19	TRBJ2-2	NA	CASIGIPGYTGELFF	TGTGCCAGTATAGGCATCCCGGGGTACACCGGGGAGCTGTTTTTT
NA	TRBV5-4	TRBJ1-5	TRBD1	CASSFDRELHQPQHF	TGTGCCAGCAGCTTTGACAGGGAGCTTCATCAGCCCCAGCATTTT
NA	TRBV11-2	TRBJ2-7	NA	CASSLGGLYEQYF	TGTGCCAGCAGCTTGGGGGGCCTCTACGAGCAGTACTTC